This T cell receptor beta chain is from a study of blood T cell repertoires in COVID-19. Study information: Samples representing acute and convalescent COVID-19 were sourced from the United States, Italy and Spain. From T cells, B-cell-depleted T cells, or PBMCs came the material, which was cDNA or gDNA.

In the source study's methods: By means of reference gene primer amplification, nucleated cell counts were estimated. Some clones are missing from TCRdb's copy, which holds only in-frame ones; the method was immunoSEQ multiplex PCR. V and J calls and clone size come straight from that table; D and trimming were deduced from the DNA. This table holds 40,000 or so clones, roughly nine tenths found once. This clone was counted once. This receptor was taken from a woman aged 30 to 39 in a cohort sampled during active COVID-19. Sequencing was performed on peripheral blood.

The CDR3 here is CSGAAGPTYGNTIYF. In DNA, the CDR3 is TGCAGCGGGGCGGCAGGGCCTACCTATGGAAACACCATATATTTT. The chain has TRBV29-1 and TRBJ1-3, with D perhaps TRBD1 (5 bases). CDR3 size: 15 residues. CDR1 is SQVTM and CDR2 is ANQGSEA in the germline V gene. Between the trimmed V and J ends, which lost 7 bases and 3 bases, there was a span of 19 bases.